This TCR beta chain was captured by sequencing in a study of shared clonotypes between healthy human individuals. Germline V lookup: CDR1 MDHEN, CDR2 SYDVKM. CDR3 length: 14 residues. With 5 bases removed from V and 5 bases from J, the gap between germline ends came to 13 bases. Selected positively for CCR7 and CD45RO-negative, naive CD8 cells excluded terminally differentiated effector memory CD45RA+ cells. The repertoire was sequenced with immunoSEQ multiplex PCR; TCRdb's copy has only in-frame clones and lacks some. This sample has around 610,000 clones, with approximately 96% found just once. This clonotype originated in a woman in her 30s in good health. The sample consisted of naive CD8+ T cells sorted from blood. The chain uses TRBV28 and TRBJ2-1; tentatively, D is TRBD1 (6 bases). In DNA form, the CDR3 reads TGTGCCAGCAGTGGCCAGGGGAGCCACAATGAGCAGTTCTTC. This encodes CASSGQGSHNEQFF.